Below, one T cell receptor (beta chain) is given with its context. The antigen is unknown. The sample is drawn from a study of T cell responses to AZD1222 COVID-19 vaccine. Assay: immunoSEQ multiplex PCR; the TCRdb copy retains only in-frame clones and omits some. The sample records about 120,000 clones, approximately 85% being singletons. Per germline, CDR1 LGHNA and CDR2 YSLEER. The CDR3 spans 16 residues. With 0 bases clipped from V and 5 bases from J, the junction kept 6 bases outside the gene matches. Points from the study as a whole: Spike was spanned by vaccine-associated CD4 TCRs, with dominance at 160-218 and 743-854. At baseline, seropositivity was found in only a handful of AZD1222 recipients. The study sampled repertoires only after the peak T cell response. Increases in Spike-specific TCR breadth and depth were seen after two AZD1222 doses.

Sequencing used peripheral blood, obtained on day 0 of AZD1222 vaccination. The chain recombines TRBV4-3 with TRBJ2-1; TRBD2 matches 8 bases. This clonotype was sampled from an adult in good health. CDR3 residues: CASSQEVGTRNNEQFF. DNA of the CDR3: TGCGCCAGCAGCCAAGAGGTGGGGACTAGGAACAATGAGCAGTTCTTC.